This is a list of T cell receptor beta chains from one sample in a study of graft-versus-host responses after intestinal transplantation. Their target antigens are unknown. Generated by immunoSEQ multiplex PCR, the TCRdb table keeps only in-frame clones and is missing some. The table has fewer than 130,000 clones, around 93% seen once. The starting material was unstimulated CD8+ T cells sorted from spleen or lymph node cells, obtained before intestinal transplant. All receptors derive from a human donor who received an intestinal transplant. Each CDR3 is given with its conserved first and last residue. D genes are given only for firm matches. Size values are once, few and many counts, or a class for expanded clones, and some rows have none.

abundance,d_gene,v_gene,j_gene,CDR3nt,CDR3aa
-,-,TRBV11-1,TRBJ2-7,TGTGCCAGCAGCTTAGGGACTACAGCATACGAGCAGTACTTC,CASSLGTTAYEQYF
-,-,TRBV7-9,TRBJ2-7,TGTGCCAGCAGCGTTTCAGGGGACCTCGAGCAGTACTTC,CASSVSGDLEQYF
-,-,TRBV7-9,TRBJ2-7,TGTGCCAGCGGCTTTGGGACGGGGGCGGACGAGCAGTACTTC,CASGFGTGADEQYF
-,TRBD2,TRBV7-9,TRBJ2-7,TGTGCCAGCAGCTTAGGGCCGGGACTAGCGGGAATCTACGAGCAGTACTTC,CASSLGPGLAGIYEQYF
-,TRBD1,TRBV11-2,TRBJ2-7,TGTGCCAGCAGCACCTCAAGGGGGGCAGGGGGCTTATACGAGCAGTACTTC,CASSTSRGAGGLYEQYF
-,-,TRBV6-1,TRBJ1-5,TGTGCCAGCAGTGATTGGACGGGGATCAATCAGCCCCAGCATTTT,CASSDWTGINQPQHF
-,-,TRBV4-1,TRBJ1-4,TGCGCCAGCAGCCAAATTAGGGAAGGGCCCGGAAGGGAAAAACTGTTTTTT,CASSQIREGPGREKLFF
-,-,TRBV4-2,TRBJ1-1,TGTGCCAGCAGCCAAGATCACCCCTTAAGGGACACTGAAGCTTTCTTT,CASSQDHPLRDTEAFF
once,-,TRBV4-1,TRBJ1-6,TGCGCCAGCAGCCAAGAAGGTCAGTCCTCACCCCTCCACTTT,CASSQEGQSSPLHF
-,-,TRBV12-5,TRBJ2-1,TGTGCTAGTGGTTTGGCCCTCCATGGTGAGCAGTTCTTC,CASGLALHGEQFF
-,TRBD1,TRBV13,TRBJ2-1,TGTGCCAGCAGCTTAGACCGGGACAGGGGGCGAAATGAGCAGTTCTTC,CASSLDRDRGRNEQFF
-,TRBD1,TRBV7-9,TRBJ1-1,TGTGCCAGCAGCTTTGGACAGGGCCGGGAGGCTGAAGCTTTCTTT,CASSFGQGREAEAFF
once,TRBD2,TRBV9,TRBJ2-1,TGTGCCAGCAGCCCCAACCCAGCGGGAGGTGTCAATGAGCAGTTCTTC,CASSPNPAGGVNEQFF
-,-,TRBV6-1,TRBJ2-7,TGTGCCAGCGGGTTCGTCTCCTACGAGCAGTACTTC,CASGFVSYEQYF
-,TRBD1,TRBV27,TRBJ1-4,TGTGCCAGCAGTTTATTCGGGGACAGGGTTGGCGAAAAACTGTTTTTT,CASSLFGDRVGEKLFF
-,-,TRBV30,TRBJ2-7,TGTGCCTGGAGTTGGGGGGGCGGTAGCTCCTACGAGCAGTACTTC,CAWSWGGGSSYEQYF
-,-,TRBV13,TRBJ2-1,TGTGCCAGCAGTTCCCGGGCCGTTAACAATGAGCAGTTCTTC,CASSSRAVNNEQFF
-,-,TRBV15,TRBJ2-7,TGTGCCACCAGCGGACAGAGATTCTACGAGCAGTACTTC,CATSGQRFYEQYF
-,TRBD2,TRBV7-8,TRBJ2-3,TGTGCCAGCAGCTTTCTAGCGGGAGAATATAGTACGCAGTATTTT,CASSFLAGEYSTQYF
once,-,TRBV13,TRBJ1-1,TGTGCCAGCAGCCCCCAGGGTAAAATGAACACTGAAGCTTTCTTT,CASSPQGKMNTEAFF
once,TRBD2,TRBV27,TRBJ2-1,TGTGCCAGCAGTTTATCGTCGGGAGGATCCTACAATGAGCAGTTCTTC,CASSLSSGGSYNEQFF
-,-,TRBV6-4,TRBJ2-3,TGTGCCAGCAGTGAAGAGGCAGGGCGGACCACAGATACGCAGTATTTT,CASSEEAGRTTDTQYF
once,-,TRBV6-6,TRBJ1-2,TGTGCCAGCAGTTACGGACCAGGCTATGGCTACACCTTC,CASSYGPGYGYTF
-,TRBD1,TRBV9,TRBJ1-1,TGTGCCAGCAGCCCGAGGGGACAGGGGAACACTGAAGCTTTCTTT,CASSPRGQGNTEAFF
-,-,TRBV15,TRBJ2-3,TGTGCCACCAGCTCACCCTCCGGGACTAGCACAGATACGCAGTATTTT,CATSSPSGTSTDTQYF
-,-,TRBV28,TRBJ1-1,TGTGCCAGCAGTTTAACAGGAGGGGTAACTGAAGCTTTCTTT,CASSLTGGVTEAFF
few,-,TRBV21-1,TRBJ2-2,TGTGCCAGCAGCCTTACTAGCGCCGGGGAGCTGTTTTTT,CASSLTSAGELFF
-,-,TRBV2,TRBJ2-1,TGTGCCAGCAGCGGGTGGAAGACAGGGACTAACAATGAGCAGTTCTTC,CASSGWKTGTNNEQFF
-,TRBD1,TRBV5-4,TRBJ2-1,TGTGCCAGCAGCTTTGGACAGGGGGCGCCCGATGAGCAGTTCTTC,CASSFGQGAPDEQFF
-,-,TRBV19,TRBJ1-1,TGTGCCAGCGAACCCCCGGCCCGGACTGAAGCTTTCTTT,CASEPPARTEAFF
-,TRBD2,TRBV6-5,TRBJ2-1,TGTGCCAGCGGCCCCGGGACTAGCTCGAATGAGCAGTTCTTC,CASGPGTSSNEQFF
once,-,TRBV9,TRBJ2-2,TGTGCCAGCAGCGATCGAAGACCCGGGGAGCTGTTTTTT,CASSDRRPGELFF
-,-,TRBV27,TRBJ2-1,TGTGCCAGCAGTCTCTCCGAGGGACCGGATGAGCAGTTCTTC,CASSLSEGPDEQFF
-,-,TRBV2,TRBJ2-7,TGTGCCAGCAGGGAGGGGGGATACTACGAGCAGTACTTC,CASREGGYYEQYF
-,-,TRBV11-3,TRBJ2-3,TGTGCCAGCAGCCCTAGGACAGTCCCAGATACGCAGTATTTT,CASSPRTVPDTQYF
once,TRBD2,TRBV7-8,TRBJ2-1,TGTGCCAGCAGCTCTGTGGGTGCTAGCGGTTTGGAGCAGTTCTTC,CASSSVGASGLEQFF
-,TRBD2,TRBV19,TRBJ2-1,TGTGCCAGTAAGTTGCCAGCGGGAGCGGACAATGAGCAGTTCTTC,CASKLPAGADNEQFF
once,-,TRBV7-9,TRBJ1-6,TGTGCCAGCAGCCACGGACAGAGATATTCACCCCTCCACTTT,CASSHGQRYSPLHF